Listed below are T cell receptor beta chains from one sample, sequenced in a study of CD8 T cells in Susac syndrome. TCRdb processed the immunoSEQ multiplex PCR reads anew with MiXCR; each CDR3 protein has one entry. The table includes some 120,000 distinct CDR3 sequences, over 85% detected once. The sequenced sample was CD8+ T cells from PBMCs. All receptors derive from a human donor with multiple sclerosis. The CDR3 runs from the conserved cysteine through the conserved F or W. A D gene is named only where the DNA matches it firmly. The size entry is marked missing in some rows and otherwise reads once, few, many or a size class.

TRBD1	TRBV28	16	NA	TRBJ2-2	CASSLWTGSNTGELFF	TGTGCCAGCAGTTTATGGACAGGGTCGAACACCGGGGAGCTGTTTTTT
NA	TRBV5-1	14	few	TRBJ2-5	CASSITSPQETQYF	TGCGCCAGCAGCATCACTAGCCCACAAGAGACCCAGTACTTC
NA	TRBV28	16	NA	TRBJ1-5	CASSGAPGTENQPQHF	TGTGCCAGCAGCGGGGCGCCCGGGACGGAAAATCAGCCCCAGCATTTT
TRBD1	TRBV20-1	12	NA	TRBJ1-5	CSAITGDQPQHF	TGCAGTGCTATAACAGGGGATCAGCCCCAGCATTTT
NA	TRBV7-9	13	NA	TRBJ2-7	CASSAPRAYEQYF	TGTGCCAGCAGCGCTCCCAGGGCTTACGAGCAGTACTTC
NA	TRBV24-1	14	NA	TRBJ2-5	CATSDSGSGETQYF	TGTGCCACCAGTGATTCCGGGAGCGGGGAGACCCAGTACTTC
NA	TRBV4-1	15	NA	TRBJ2-2	CASSGRATNTGELFF	TGCGCCAGCAGCGGCCGGGCTACGAACACCGGGGAGCTGTTTTTT
TRBD2	TRBV2	15	NA	TRBJ2-7	CASSDGGARGEEQYF	TGTGCCAGCAGTGACGGGGGGGCCCGGGGAGAGGAGCAGTACTTC
NA	TRBV19	12	NA	TRBJ2-1	CASTPGGAEQFF	TGTGCCAGTACCCCAGGGGGGGCTGAGCAGTTCTTC
NA	TRBV24-1	14	NA	TRBJ2-1	CATSDNPIFGEQFF	TGTGCCACCAGTGACAACCCAATCTTCGGTGAGCAGTTCTTC
NA	TRBV29-1	13	once	TRBJ2-1	CSVEGKTAPEQFF	TGCAGCGTGGAGGGGAAGACAGCTCCTGAGCAGTTCTTC
NA	TRBV9	15	NA	TRBJ2-2	CASSVERLNTGELFF	TGTGCCAGCAGCGTAGAAAGGCTGAACACCGGGGAGCTGTTTTTT
NA	TRBV6-5	15	NA	TRBJ1-1	CASTLGGGLNTEAFF	TGTGCCAGCACCCTAGGGGGGGGTTTAAACACTGAAGCTTTCTTT
TRBD1	TRBV27	13	NA	TRBJ1-5	CASSLGGHQPQHF	TGTGCCAGCAGTCTAGGGGGCCATCAGCCCCAGCATTTT
TRBD1	TRBV20-1	14	NA	TRBJ2-2	CSARDDRAAGELFF	TGCAGTGCTAGAGATGACAGGGCGGCCGGGGAGCTGTTTTTT
TRBD1	TRBV7-6	14	once	TRBJ1-6	CASSATGSSSPLHF	TGTGCCAGCAGCGCGACAGGGTCCAGTTCACCCCTCCACTTT
NA	TRBV7-8	16	NA	TRBJ1-2	CASSLALGSPNYGYTF	TGTGCCAGCAGCTTAGCGCTGGGGTCCCCTAACTATGGCTACACCTTC
NA	TRBV7-9	9	NA	TRBJ1-1	CAFFPEAFF	TGTGCTTTCTTCCCTGAAGCTTTCTTT
NA	TRBV29-1	14	NA	TRBJ1-5	CSVRDFDSNQPQHF	TGCAGCGTCAGAGACTTCGATAGCAATCAGCCCCAGCATTTT
NA	TRBV3-1	12	NA	TRBJ2-1	CASSLPGSEQFF	TGTGCCAGCAGCCTTCCGGGGAGTGAGCAGTTCTTC
NA	TRBV5-6	12	NA	TRBJ2-3	CASSLEADTQYF	TGTGCCAGCAGCTTAGAGGCAGATACGCAGTATTTT
NA	TRBV7-6	16	once	TRBJ2-3	CASSLAGGGGTDTQYF	TGTGCCAGCAGCTTAGCCGGAGGGGGTGGCACAGATACGCAGTATTTT
TRBD1	TRBV13	16	NA	TRBJ1-5	CASSLGTGDGPKPQHF	TGTGCCAGCAGCTTAGGGACAGGGGACGGGCCTAAGCCCCAGCATTTT
NA	TRBV6-2/TRBV6-3	16	NA	TRBJ1-6	CASSSGDWGSDSPLHF	TGTGCCAGCAGTTCGGGGGACTGGGGATCGGATTCACCCCTCCACTTT
TRBD1	TRBV24-1	16	NA	TRBJ2-3	CATSVTGTGLLDTQYF	TGTGCCACCAGTGTTACCGGGACAGGGTTGTTGGATACGCAGTATTTT
NA	TRBV19	12	NA	TRBJ1-2	CASRGTAYGYTF	TGTGCCAGTAGGGGGACGGCCTATGGCTACACCTTC
NA	TRBV7-9	14	NA	TRBJ2-7	CASSSQGQSYEQYF	TGTGCCAGCAGCTCGCAGGGACAAAGCTACGAGCAGTACTTC
NA	TRBV7-9	12	NA	TRBJ1-5	CASSFFDQPQHF	TGTGCCAGCAGCTTTTTCGATCAGCCCCAGCATTTT
NA	TRBV5-4	14	NA	TRBJ2-5	CASSSLGGQETQYF	TGTGCCAGCAGCTCCCTCGGGGGACAAGAGACCCAGTACTTC
NA	TRBV5-1	14	few	TRBJ1-1	CASSHGGLNTEAFF	TGCGCCAGCAGTCATGGGGGATTGAACACTGAAGCTTTCTTT
NA	TRBV5-4	12	NA	TRBJ1-1	CASSLGRTEAFF	TGTGCCAGCAGCTTGGGTAGGACTGAAGCTTTCTTT
NA	TRBV4-1	12	NA	TRBJ1-1	CASSQAGSEAFF	TGCGCCAGCAGCCAAGCCGGCTCTGAAGCTTTCTTT